What follows are 6 T cell receptor beta chains derived from one specimen sequenced in a study of cytomegalovirus exposure and HLA in healthy donors (dated by TCRdb to 2016 to 2017). Receptor libraries were prepared by the immunoSEQ multiplex PCR assay. For the multiplex PCR, a mixture combining 60 forward primers for TCR Vbeta segments and 13 reverse primers for TCR Jbeta segments was used. The table comes from immuneACCESS by way of TCRdb, which keeps in-frame sequences with V and J called. Part of the clones is missing from these tables; in studies checked, under half for an unresolved V gene and the rest for unknown reasons. The sample table lists 150,000 to 200,000 clones, 65% to 80% of them with a count of one. The top ten hold 4.7% of the sample. The source material was PBMCs. The receptors come from a man between 18 and 35 years old in good health and CMV-seropositive.

The CDR3: CASSAGQGIDTQYF. CDR3 DNA sequence: TGCGCCAGCAGTGCCGGACAGGGGATAGATACGCAGTATTTT. V is TRBV10-1 and J is TRBJ2-3; 9 bases are shared with TRBD1. The junction had 4 bases not matched to a gene; V was cut back by 4 bases and J by 5 bases. The CDR3 has 14 amino acids. The germline CDR1 and CDR2 sequences are WNHNN and SYGVQD (reference sequence).

This clone has just a few counts. The chain carries TRBV11-2 and TRBJ1-4, with 7 bases matching TRBD1. CDR1 and CDR2 from the germline V gene are SGHAT and FQNNGV. The CDR3 consists of 15 residues. Trimming at V came to 0 bases and at J to 7 bases, leaving 5 bases not matched to a gene. In DNA, the CDR3 is TGTGCCAGCAGCTTAGAAAGGGGGCGGATTGAAAAACTGTTTTTT. Translated, it gives CASSLERGRIEKLFF.

The J gene is TRBJ1-5, the V gene TRBV11-3; D gene ambiguous. The CDR3 is 15 amino acids. CDR1 is SGHNT and CDR2 is YENEEA in the germline V gene. The germline V and J ends were trimmed by 0 bases and 1 base, with 7 bases remaining between them. CDR3 sequence (DNA): TGTGCCAGCAGCTTAGATCCTAGGAGCAATCAGCCCCAGCATTTT. Translated, it gives CASSLDPRSNQPQHF.

This clone occurred a few times. J is TRBJ1-1 and V is TRBV11-2; D uncertain. Germline V gene data show CDR1 as SGHAT and CDR2 as FQNNGV. Deletions cut 5 bases from V and 0 bases from J, with 7 bases between. The CDR3 is made up of 13 amino acids. As DNA, the CDR3 is TGTGCCAGCAGCCTCCGGGTGAACACTGAAGCTTTCTTT. The encoded protein is CASSLRVNTEAFF.

DNA for the CDR3: TGTGCCAGCAGACCCACAGGGAGTGGTCTTGGCTACACCTTC. It codes for CASRPTGSGLGYTF. The chain carries TRBV5-4 and TRBJ1-2; possible D gene TRBD1, 6 bases. This CDR3 comprises 14 residues. Looked up from germline, CDR1 is SGHNT and CDR2 is YYREEE (reference sequence). Trimming removed 5 bases at V and 7 bases at J, with 18 bases between.

This clone was detected a few times. This chain uses TRBV28 with TRBJ2-5, with D unclear. The CDR3 totals 14 residues. The V gene's germline CDR1 is MDHEN and CDR2 SYDVKM. Trimming took off 5 bases at V and 2 bases at J, with 12 bases between the two ends. The CDR3 nucleotides are TGTGCCAGCAGTCCCCTCATGACACAAGAGACCCAGTACTTC. The encoded protein is CASSPLMTQETQYF.